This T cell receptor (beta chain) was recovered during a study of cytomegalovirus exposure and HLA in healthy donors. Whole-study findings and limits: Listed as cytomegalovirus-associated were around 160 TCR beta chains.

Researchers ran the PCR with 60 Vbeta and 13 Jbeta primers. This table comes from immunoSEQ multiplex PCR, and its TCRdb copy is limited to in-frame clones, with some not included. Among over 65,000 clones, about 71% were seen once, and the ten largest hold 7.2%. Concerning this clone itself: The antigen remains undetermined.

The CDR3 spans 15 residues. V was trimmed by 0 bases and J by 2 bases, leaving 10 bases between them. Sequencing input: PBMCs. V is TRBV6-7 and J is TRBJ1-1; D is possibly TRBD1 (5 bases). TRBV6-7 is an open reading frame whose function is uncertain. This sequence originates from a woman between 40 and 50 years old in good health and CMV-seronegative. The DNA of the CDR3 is TGTGCCAGCAGTTACTCTTGGGGCGGAAACACTGAAGCTTTCTTT. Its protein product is CASSYSWGGNTEAFF.